This T cell receptor (beta chain) was identified in a study of CD8 T cells in ankylosing spondylitis. Libraries for TCR beta were made by quantitative 5'-RACE with molecular barcodes. TCRdb redid the calling of the 5' RACE reads with MiXCR, one entry per CDR3 protein. The sample records about 800,000 distinct CDR3 sequences, 12% being singletons. With respect to this clonotype: The antigen remains unidentified.

This CDR3 has 13 amino acids. Germline assignment: CDR1 SNHLY and CDR2 FYNNEI. V lost 7 bases and J 2 bases, leaving 9 bases between the germline ends. The study, taken as a whole, reports: Some of the motif variants had earlier been found in reactive arthritis patients' fluid and blood. A TCR beta motif made of fewer than ten highly homologous variants seemed typical of ankylosing spondylitis blood.

The chain carries TRBV2 and TRBJ1-3, with D unclear. Sequencing input: blood, either unsorted or a sorted T cell fraction (not recorded which). The receptor comes from a male donor with ankylosing spondylitis. The CDR3 region has the DNA TGTGCCAGCATGTCCGACACTGGAAACACCATATATTTT. Encoded protein: CASMSDTGNTIYF.